This note documents a single T cell receptor (beta chain) sequence. This clonotype showed up just once. The antigen it recognizes is unknown. It may be a read error: a sequence one base away is much more abundant. The sample belongs to a study of regulatory T cells in long-lasting Graves disease (dated by TCRdb to the early 2020s). The study in broad terms: Persistent Graves' disease was defined as persistently positive TSH receptor autoantibodies together with antithyroid drug treatment for over 5 years. This study used TCR sequencing and RNA sequencing of peripheral blood to compare persistent Graves' disease patients against newly diagnosed Graves' disease patients. The study was registered as a clinical trial and conducted in China. A total of around 33 samples underwent TCR sequencing, from 13 patients with persistent Graves' disease and roughly 20 patients with newly diagnosed Graves' disease. In the clinical cohort, patients with persistent Graves' disease had used antithyroid drugs for an average of about 9.3 years. Beyond this particular receptor, the publication reports: Sequencing and analysis were limited to the TCR beta chain. More public clonotypes were shared among persistent patients (around 3,000) than among newly diagnosed patients (966). The small sample size was acknowledged by the authors as a limitation that may reduce accuracy. TRBV28, TRBJ1-2 and TRBJ2-5 were preferentially used in persistent disease, while TRBV20-1 and TRBJ2-1 were favored in newly diagnosed disease. Persistent Graves' disease patients showed lower TCR Shannon entropy and fewer highly expanded clones than newly diagnosed patients, suggesting clonal expansion. Peripheral blood alone was examined, since thyroid tissue, which constituted the primary lesion, could not be accessed.

For CDR1 and CDR2, the germline V gene (reference sequence) lists SGHKS and YYEKEE. Trimming costs V 0 bases and J 3 bases, and their ends lie 16 bases apart. There are 16 amino acids in the CDR3, from cysteine to phenylalanine inclusive. Only CDR3 DNA remains: 48 bases, in frame from the first base. This specimen's time point label, interpreted: persistent/refractory GD, antithyroid drugs over 5 years with positive TRAb. For both TCR sequencing and RNA sequencing, RNA was extracted from PBMCs using TRIzol. The diagnosis of Graves' disease followed American Thyroid Association guidelines. Patients for the study were recruited at an endocrinology department in Xi'an, China. Each patient gave approximately 10 milliliters of peripheral blood, collected in an EDTA anticoagulant tube. PBMCs were isolated by Ficoll Paque Plus density gradient separation without further T cell sorting. RNA quality was checked with an Agilent 2100 Bioanalyzer and agarose gel, and concentration with a NanoDrop 2000.

Library generation was performed with multiplex PCR. The instrument was an Illumina HiSeq 4000. iRepertoire HTBI primers and Arm-PCR amplification of CDR3 regions were used to construct TCR beta libraries. Gel purification was performed on PCR products prior to sequencing. On the study's bioinformatics: Gene usage analysis of CDR3 amino acid clonotypes relied on the approximately 62 TRBV and 12 to 15 TRBJ segments identified across samples. COPE and FqMerger were used to merge filtered high-quality paired reads into contigs. BLAST was used to align contigs to the IMGT TRBV, TRBD and TRBJ reference genes, and CDR3 was defined following IMGT. Any clonotype with a frequency above 0.1% was classified as a highly expanded clone. Shannon entropy was used to measure repertoire diversity, and the Gini coefficient was used to measure V-J evenness. Clonotypes shared by more than one individual were considered public. Using fastp at Q25 and MiXCR, TCRdb reprocessed the public reads and kept productive beta chains. Each CDR3 protein appears once, grouped with its most common genes and DNA. V and J calls and clone size were set by TCRdb, not the authors. The sample has a few hundred thousand distinct CDR3 sequences on record, approximately 25% of them singletons. Around 30% of the sample is in the top ten clones.

The chain is assembled from TRBV5-5 and TRBJ2-7, with the D gene too uncertain to name. The specimen comprised peripheral blood mononuclear cells (PBMCs), sampled when the disease was refractory, from a patient treated with antithyroid drugs. The TCR originated in a woman between 35 and 50 years old with Graves disease. Donor details come from another sample of the same person, matched by shared clones. The sequenced DNA: TGTGCCAGCAGCTTGGCGGGCAGAACCGTGGGCTACGAGCAGTACTTC. Its protein reads: CASSLAGRTVGYEQYF. Supplemented by the reference TRBV5-5 and TRBJ2-7 proteins around the CDR3, the complete variable domain is DAGVTQSPTHLIKTRGQQVTLRCSPISGHKSVSWYQQVLGQGPQFIFQYYEKEERGRGNFPDRFSARQFPNYSSELNVNALLLGDSALYLCASSLAGRTVGYEQYFGPGTRLTVT.